Listed below are T cell receptor beta chains from one sample, sequenced in a study of technical replicates of blood from four donors. Measured with immunoSEQ multiplex PCR; TCRdb has only the in-frame clones, and not every one. The table has tens of thousands of clones, approximately 94% seen once. The sample taken for sequencing was T cells isolated from PBMCs. These receptors all stem from a human donor in good health. CDR3s include the opening cysteine and the closing phenylalanine or tryptophan. D genes are given only for firm matches. Expanded clones get a size class; other rows say once, few or many, or leave the size out.

D gene	V gene	J gene	clone size	CDR3 protein	CDR3 DNA
TRBD1	TRBV30	TRBJ2-1	.	CAWTLGTVYNEQFF	TGTGCCTGGACCTTAGGGACAGTCTACAATGAGCAGTTCTTC
TRBD1	TRBV11-2	TRBJ2-7	.	CASSHGTGLYEQYF	TGTGCCAGCAGTCATGGGACAGGGCTCTACGAGCAGTACTTC
TRBD1	TRBV5-6	TRBJ1-1	.	CASSEQGRYTEAFF	TGTGCCAGCAGCGAACAGGGGAGGTACACTGAAGCTTTCTTT
TRBD1	TRBV6-5	TRBJ1-2	.	CASSYWGQANYGYTF	TGTGCCAGCAGTTACTGGGGACAGGCTAACTATGGCTACACCTTC
.	TRBV29-1	TRBJ2-2	.	CSVELLAENTGELFF	TGCAGCGTTGAACTACTCGCGGAGAACACCGGGGAGCTGTTTTTT
TRBD1	TRBV29-1	TRBJ1-1	.	CSVARYDRGMNTEAFF	TGCAGCGTTGCACGGTATGACAGGGGGATGAACACTGAAGCTTTCTTT
.	TRBV6-5	TRBJ1-1	.	CASSSGARRTEAFF	TGTGCCAGCAGTTCAGGGGCGAGGAGAACTGAAGCTTTCTTT
TRBD2	TRBV11-3	TRBJ2-7	once	CASSWDYSYEQYF	TGTGCCAGCTCTTGGGACTACTCCTACGAGCAGTACTTC
.	TRBV7-7	TRBJ2-3	.	CASSLQPTGTDTQYF	TGTGCCAGCAGCCTTCAACCCACGGGCACAGATACGCAGTATTTT
TRBD1	TRBV9	TRBJ2-3	.	CASSSTGQGAATQYF	TGTGCCAGCAGCTCCACGGGACAGGGGGCAGCTACGCAGTATTTT
.	TRBV6-5	TRBJ2-1	.	CASSSLSGSSYNEQFF	TGTGCCAGCAGTTCCCTTTCGGGGTCCTCCTACAATGAGCAGTTCTTC
.	TRBV6-1	TRBJ2-1	once	CASSEWAAGRGVDEQFF	TGTGCCAGCAGTGAATGGGCGGCGGGCAGGGGGGTCGATGAGCAGTTCTTC
.	TRBV28	TRBJ1-1	.	CASNPQVNTEAFF	TGTGCCAGCAACCCCCAGGTGAACACTGAAGCTTTCTTT
.	TRBV27	TRBJ1-2	.	CASSFRPQRGYGYTF	TGTGCCAGCAGTTTCCGGCCCCAAAGGGGCTATGGCTACACCTTC
.	TRBV18	TRBJ1-5	.	CASSPISDQPQHF	TGTGCCAGCTCACCAATATCCGATCAGCCCCAGCATTTT
TRBD2	TRBV9	TRBJ2-1	once	CASSLSLAGVDREQFF	TGTGCCAGCAGCCTTTCACTAGCGGGAGTTGATCGTGAGCAGTTCTTC
TRBD1	TRBV6-6	TRBJ1-1	.	CASSDLRGAGAFF	TGTGCCAGCAGCGACCTCAGGGGGGCTGGAGCTTTCTTT
TRBD2	TRBV7-8	TRBJ2-3	.	CASSKSSGRTDTQYF	TGTGCCAGCAGCAAATCTAGCGGGAGAACAGATACGCAGTATTTT
TRBD1	TRBV5-4	TRBJ2-5	.	CASSGQGETQYF	TGTGCCTCTTCAGGACAGGGGGAGACCCAGTACTTC
.	TRBV10-1	TRBJ1-1	.	CASSQGTEAFF	TGCGCCAGCAGCCAGGGGACTGAAGCTTTCTTT
TRBD1	TRBV9	TRBJ2-7	.	CASSVGTGGAEQYF	TGTGCCAGCAGCGTCGGAACAGGGGGCGCCGAGCAGTACTTC
TRBD2	TRBV2	TRBJ2-5	once	CASKWSGAYQETQYF	TGTGCCAGCAAATGGAGCGGGGCTTACCAAGAGACCCAGTACTTC
.	TRBV7-9	TRBJ1-4	.	CASSSGNEKLFF	TGTGCCAGCAGCTCCGGGAACGAAAAACTGTTTTTT
.	TRBV7-9	TRBJ2-7	.	CASSLDTGRDYEQYF	TGTGCCAGCAGCTTAGACACTGGACGGGACTACGAGCAGTACTTC
TRBD2	TRBV7-3	TRBJ2-1	.	CASSLNSGLGVNNEQFF	TGTGCCAGCAGCTTAAATTCGGGACTAGGGGTTAACAATGAGCAGTTCTTC
.	TRBV19	TRBJ1-2	.	CASSIIRENYGYTF	TGTGCCAGTAGTATTATAAGGGAGAACTATGGCTACACCTTC
TRBD1	TRBV10-2	TRBJ1-3	.	CASSAGQGDGNTIYF	TGCGCCAGCAGTGCGGGACAGGGGGATGGAAACACCATATATTTT
.	TRBV7-9	TRBJ1-2	.	CASSRFKGPNYGYTF	TGTGCCAGCAGCCGTTTCAAGGGGCCTAACTATGGCTACACCTTC
TRBD1	TRBV10-3	TRBJ1-1	.	CAISGLQGAGTEAFF	TGTGCCATCAGTGGGTTACAGGGGGCAGGTACTGAAGCTTTCTTT
TRBD2	TRBV19	TRBJ2-1	.	CASSNRLAGYNEQFF	TGTGCCAGTAGTAATAGATTAGCGGGGTACAATGAGCAGTTCTTC
.	TRBV5-1	TRBJ1-3	.	CASSFQGSPRHTIYF	TGCGCCAGCAGCTTCCAGGGATCCCCCCGGCACACCATATATTTT
TRBD2	TRBV7-8	TRBJ2-7	.	CASSLGLAGSSYEQYF	TGTGCCAGCAGCCTAGGACTAGCGGGCAGCTCCTACGAGCAGTACTTC
.	TRBV7-9	TRBJ1-2	.	CASSLTRTENYGYTF	TGTGCCAGCAGCTTAACTAGGACTGAGAACTATGGCTACACCTTC
.	TRBV6-1	TRBJ1-5	.	CASSGQAFDQPQHF	TGTGCCAGCAGTGGACAAGCTTTCGATCAGCCCCAGCATTTT
TRBD1	TRBV5-1	TRBJ2-7	.	CASSGGQGYYEQYF	TGCGCCAGCAGCGGGGGACAGGGTTATTACGAGCAGTACTTC
TRBD2	TRBV10-3	TRBJ2-1	.	CAISERTSGSSNEQFF	TGTGCCATCAGTGAGAGGACTAGCGGGAGTTCTAATGAGCAGTTCTTC
TRBD2	TRBV9	TRBJ2-7	.	CASSQGSGTSGYEQYF	TGTGCCAGCAGCCAAGGATCCGGGACTAGCGGATACGAGCAGTACTTC
TRBD2	TRBV19	TRBJ2-1	.	CASSMGLADYNEQFF	TGTGCCAGTAGTATGGGACTAGCAGACTACAATGAGCAGTTCTTC
TRBD2	TRBV28	TRBJ2-3	once	CASTQTGGPGDTQYF	TGTGCCAGCACTCAGACGGGAGGGCCAGGAGATACGCAGTATTTT
.	TRBV10-3	TRBJ2-7	once	CAISELAQGNEQYF	TGTGCCATCAGTGAATTAGCGCAGGGGAACGAGCAGTACTTC
TRBD2	TRBV7-8	TRBJ2-2	.	CASRGTSGNTGELFF	TGTGCCAGCAGAGGGACTAGCGGAAACACCGGGGAGCTGTTTTTT
TRBD1	TRBV10-3	TRBJ2-7	.	CAISENQRGQIYEQYF	TGTGCCATCAGTGAGAATCAGAGGGGGCAGATCTACGAGCAGTACTTC
.	TRBV7-2	TRBJ2-7	.	CASSLNLIGPGKAEQYF	TGTGCCAGCAGCCTCAATCTTATCGGTCCGGGAAAGGCCGAGCAGTACTTC
.	TRBV19	TRBJ1-2	once	CASSPNTGTDRTYGYTF	TGTGCCAGTAGCCCTAATACCGGGACCGACAGGACCTATGGCTACACCTTC
TRBD2	TRBV6-6	TRBJ2-7	.	CASSYKRERPYEQYF	TGTGCCAGCAGTTATAAGCGGGAGAGGCCCTACGAGCAGTACTTC
TRBD2	TRBV10-1	TRBJ2-3	.	CASSEEAGYADTQYF	TGCGCCAGCAGTGAAGAAGCGGGATACGCAGATACGCAGTATTTT
.	TRBV11-2	TRBJ1-1	.	CASSQMGHLLGQAEAFF	TGTGCCAGCAGCCAAATGGGGCATTTGCTGGGCCAGGCTGAAGCTTTCTTT
.	TRBV6-4	TRBJ2-7	.	CASSEGGESYEQYF	TGTGCCAGCAGTGAAGGAGGCGAGAGCTACGAGCAGTACTTC
TRBD1	TRBV7-9	TRBJ1-2	.	CASSTGGSGGYTF	TGTGCCAGCAGCACAGGGGGCTCTGGTGGCTACACCTTC
.	TRBV2	TRBJ2-1	.	CASSARGDGNEQFF	TGTGCCAGCAGTGCCCGCGGTGATGGAAATGAGCAGTTCTTC
.	TRBV7-9	TRBJ1-5	.	CASSLVGSGEGQPQHF	TGTGCCAGCAGCTTAGTAGGGTCAGGGGAAGGTCAGCCCCAGCATTTT
TRBD1	TRBV27	TRBJ2-7	.	CASSLLTGTGGSYEQYF	TGTGCCAGCAGCCTATTAACCGGGACAGGGGGCTCCTACGAGCAGTACTTC
.	TRBV16	TRBJ1-5	.	CASKSQGNQPQHF	TGTGCCAGCAAGTCCCAGGGGAATCAGCCCCAGCATTTT
TRBD2	TRBV6-1	TRBJ2-7	once	CASSGIAGWGEQYF	TGTGCCAGCAGTGGGATAGCGGGATGGGGCGAGCAGTACTTC
TRBD2	TRBV5-1	TRBJ2-5	.	CASSLSGRVSETQYF	TGCGCCAGCAGCTTAAGCGGGAGGGTTTCAGAGACCCAGTACTTC
.	TRBV5-1	TRBJ2-3	.	CASSFYSTSGGVTDTQYF	TGCGCCAGCAGCTTTTACAGCACCTCTGGAGGGGTAACAGATACGCAGTATTTT
.	TRBV4-2	TRBJ1-2	.	CASSLKTGLGHGYTF	TGTGCCAGCAGCCTGAAGACAGGCTTAGGCCATGGCTACACCTTC